This T cell receptor (beta chain) was captured in a study of CD8 T cells in ankylosing spondylitis. Study-wide results and caveats: What seemed typical of ankylosing spondylitis blood was a TCR beta motif built from eight highly homologous variants. The authors reported significant enrichment of disease-linked clones in matched ankylosing spondylitis synovial fluid. Clones linked with disease were CD8+ and fairly uncommon in the peripheral blood.

This CDR3 is built from 15 residues. With 4 bases removed from V and 0 bases from J, the gap between germline ends came to 10 bases. The germline gives CDR1 MNHNS, CDR2 SASEGT. Points on this clonotype: Its antigen is still unknown.

Making use of molecular barcodes, quantitative 5'-RACE generated TCR beta libraries. TCRdb itself ran the 5' RACE reads through MiXCR, one entry per CDR3 protein. This sample has roughly 700,000 distinct CDR3 sequences, with 15% to 20% found just once. The clonotype comes from a male donor with ankylosing spondylitis. This chain links TRBV6-1 with TRBJ1-5; D gene uncertain. Sequencing was performed on blood, either unsorted or a sorted T cell fraction (not recorded which). DNA for the CDR3: TGTGCCAGCAGTGCGGGGAGGACTAGCAATCAGCCCCAGCATTTT. Its translation is CASSAGRTSNQPQHF.